What follows are 21 T cell receptor beta chains derived from one specimen sequenced in a study of CXCR3-negative and CXCR3-positive naive CD8 T cells. Points from the study as a whole: CXCR3-expressing naive cells carried TRB CDR3s more hydrophobic than those of CXCR3-negative naive cells.

For these TCRs, the target antigens are not known. All TRB cDNA libraries came from 5' RACE performed with UMI labels. TCRdb reprocessed the 5' RACE reads, keeping one entry per CDR3 protein, no DNA. The table for this sample gives tens of thousands of distinct CDR3 sequences. Sequenced: naive CXCR3+ CD8+ T cells from blood. Indicated subset: CD45RO-CCR7+CD27+CD95- naive CD8+ T cells expressing CXCR3 (TNR3+). These receptors were obtained from a human donor in good health. Some clones in this sample may be carry-over from other donors' samples.

The V call is TRBV28, the J call TRBJ2-1; the TCRdb call, TRBD1, lacks DNA for checking. The CDR3 length is 14 residues. CDR1 is MDHEN and CDR2 is SYDVKM in the germline V gene. CDR3 sequence reads: CASTRQGAYNEQFF.

CDR3 region: CASTYKETQYF. The V gene is TRBV28, the J gene TRBJ2-5. CDR1 is MDHEN and CDR2 is SYDVKM in the germline V gene. CDR3 length: 11 amino acids.

CDR3 in amino acids: CASSDSTLGGTGELFF. This chain links TRBV6-4 with TRBJ2-2; TCRdb's assignment of TRBD1 cannot be checked, as there is no DNA. Per germline, CDR1 MRHNA and CDR2 SNTAGT. This CDR3 is built from 16 residues.

The gene calls are TRBV20-1 and TRBJ1-5; TCRdb proposes TRBD1, but this gene call is untestable without DNA. The CDR3 loop spans 19 amino acids. Germline V lookup: CDR1 DFQATT, CDR2 SNEGSKA (reference sequence). CDR3: CSASDLPGQELGGNQPQHF.

The chain is built from TRBV19 and TRBJ2-1. The CDR3 contains 15 residues. Germline values: CDR1 LNHDA, CDR2 SQIVND (reference sequence). CDR3 sequence: CASSIGGGSYNEQFF.

The chain recombines TRBV4-3 with TRBJ1-6; TCRdb's D call, TRBD1, is unchecked because there is no DNA. The CDR3 length is 17 residues. Germline V gives CDR1 LGHNA, CDR2 YSLEER. The CDR3 sequence: CASSQVGTGAYNSPLHF.

V is TRBV5-1 and J is TRBJ2-3; the D call of TRBD2 rests on TCRdb alone, since no DNA is present to check it. CDR3 size: 15 residues. Germline-derived CDR1 and CDR2 are SGHRS and YFSETQ. The CDR3 sequence is CASSLNGFPQDTQYF.

J is TRBJ2-1 and V is TRBV7-3; absent DNA, TCRdb's TRBD1 call cannot be checked. The CDR3 sequence is 13 residues long. Germline assignment: CDR1 SGHTA and CDR2 FQGTGA. CDR3 loop: CASSLAGGPEQFF. The variable domain in full, with the rest retrieved from reference TRBV7-3 and TRBJ2-1, is GAGVSQTPSNKVTEKGKYVELRCDPISGHTALYWYRQSLGQGPEFLIYFQGTGAADDSGLPNDRFFAVRPEGSVSTLKIQRTERGDSAVYLCASSLAGGPEQFFGPGTRLTVL.

By frequency, this clonotype registers medium-sized. The chain carries TRBV7-7 and TRBJ1-1; with no DNA, the TCRdb D assignment of TRBD1 cannot be verified. The CDR3 is 13 residues long. Germline V gene sequence: CDR1 SSHAT, CDR2 FNYEAQ (reference sequence). CDR3 region: CASSPPGATEAFF.

This chain links TRBV4-3 with TRBJ2-7; absent DNA, TCRdb's TRBD1 call cannot be checked. CDR1 and CDR2 from the germline V gene are LGHNA and YSLEER. The CDR3 has 15 amino acids. The CDR3 reads CASSQGRGLSDEQYF.

The rearrangement uses TRBV20-1 and TRBJ2-5; TCRdb selects TRBD2, and the lack of DNA leaves this call unchecked. The germline V gene encodes CDR1 DFQATT and CDR2 SNEGSKA (reference sequence). The CDR3 is 15 amino acids. CDR3 residues: CSAWTSGGVPETQYF.

V usage is TRBV6-2 or TRBV6-3 and J usage is TRBJ2-1; the D call from TCRdb, TRBD2, cannot be confirmed without DNA. CDR1 is MNHEY, CDR2 SVGEGT, per germline. The CDR3 consists of 16 residues. The CDR3 sequence: CASRPLSGGAVNEQFF.

The chain combines TRBV7-9 with TRBJ2-7; there is no DNA to check the TCRdb D call of TRBD1. Germline-derived CDR1 and CDR2 are SEHNR and FQNEAQ (reference sequence). This CDR3 has 14 amino acids. This CDR3 is CASSLPWGSSEQYF.

This sequence joins TRBV11-3 and TRBJ2-7; TCRdb's D call of TRBD1 is untestable without DNA. The CDR3 runs to 15 residues. Germline CDR1 and CDR2: SGHNT and YENEEA. The CDR3 is CASSPYPGTAYEQYF.

The chain uses TRBV5-1 and TRBJ2-7. The CDR3 has 14 amino acids. Germline CDR1 is SGHRS and CDR2 is YFSETQ. The CDR3 sequence is CASSLDAESHEQYF.

The chain couples TRBV7-2 to TRBJ2-3; lacking DNA, the TRBD1 call made by TCRdb goes unchecked. The CDR3 runs to 16 residues. Germline loops: CDR1 SGHTA, CDR2 FQGNSA. Here the CDR3 reads CASSPAPGGFADTQYF.

This chain links TRBV7-2 with TRBJ2-7; the TRBD1 assignment by TCRdb is unverifiable without DNA. Germline CDR1 reads SGHTA; CDR2 reads FQGNSA. The CDR3 runs to 13 residues. The CDR3 reads CASRRGFGYEQYF.

V gene TRBV19 combines with J gene TRBJ2-7; with no DNA, the TCRdb D assignment of TRBD2 cannot be verified. Per the germline V gene, CDR1 is LNHDA and CDR2 is SQIVND (reference sequence). The length of the CDR3 is 13 residues. CDR3 in amino acids: CASTGGPFYEQYF.

J is TRBJ1-1 and V is TRBV4-3; TCRdb selects TRBD1, and the lack of DNA leaves this call unchecked. This CDR3 comprises 14 residues. Germline CDR1 reads LGHNA; CDR2 reads YSLEER. The CDR3: CASSQYGTGGEAFF.

The chain is built from TRBV4-1 and TRBJ1-5. CDR1 and CDR2 (germline): MGHRA, YSYEKL. This CDR3 is 16 amino acids long. CDR3 amino acids: CASSQDPGLPNQPQHF.

The chain has TRBV4-1 and TRBJ2-3; the TRBD2 assignment by TCRdb is unverifiable without DNA. The V gene's germline CDR1 is MGHRA and CDR2 YSYEKL. The CDR3 sequence is 14 residues long. CDR3 in amino acids: CASQTSLSTDTQYF.